These T cell receptor beta chains were read from a single sample in a study of T cells in Graves' hyperthyroidism and ophthalmopathy. From the multiplex PCR reads, TCRdb called clonotypes with MiXCR, one entry per CDR3 protein. The table records 650,000 to 750,000 distinct CDR3 sequences, about 14% of them present only once. The material sequenced was blood. These receptors were taken from a young woman with Graves' hyperthyroidism. Both conserved end residues are part of each CDR3. A D gene is named only where the DNA matches it firmly. Clone size appears in some rows only: once, few, many, or a class for an expanded clone.

TRBV5-1	TRBJ1-5	TRBD1	many	CASSLETGVQPQHF	TGCGCCAGCAGCTTGGAGACAGGGGTTCAGCCCCAGCATTTT
TRBV28	TRBJ1-5	-	-	CASGANDGIQPQHF	TGTGCCAGCGGCGCAAATGACGGTATTCAGCCCCAGCATTTT
TRBV15	TRBJ1-1	-	-	CATSSEGNMNTEAFF	TGTGCCACCAGCAGCGAGGGGAATATGAACACTGAAGCTTTCTTT
TRBV20-1	TRBJ1-4	-	many	CSAPPIVPNEKLFF	TGCAGTGCTCCCCCAATTGTTCCTAATGAAAAACTGTTTTTT
TRBV29-1	TRBJ2-3	-	-	CSVRRSTDTQYF	TGCAGCGTAAGGCGGAGCACAGATACGCAGTATTTT
TRBV11-3	TRBJ2-7	-	many	CASSLRAAPAGVHEQYF	TGTGCCAGCAGCTTACGAGCGGCGCCGGCAGGGGTCCACGAGCAGTACTTC
TRBV20-1	TRBJ2-1	TRBD2	-	CSAMRTSGSNEQFF	TGCAGTGCTATGAGGACTAGCGGGAGCAATGAGCAGTTCTTC
TRBV5-1	TRBJ2-3	-	-	CASSPGKPTDTQYF	TGCGCCAGCAGCCCAGGGAAGCCCACAGATACGCAGTATTTT
TRBV6-2/TRBV6-3	TRBJ2-2	TRBD1	few	CASTSTGGTGELFF	TGTGCCAGCACTTCCACAGGGGGCACCGGGGAGCTGTTTTTT
TRBV3-1	TRBJ2-1	-	many	CASSQERYRPKDEQFF	TGTGCCAGCAGCCAAGAACGGTACCGCCCGAAAGATGAGCAGTTCTTC
TRBV18	TRBJ1-1	-	few	CASSPPTRYTEAFF	TGTGCCAGCTCACCACCTACCAGATACACTGAAGCTTTCTTT